These T cell receptor beta chains were read from a single sample in a study of cytotoxic CD8 clonotypes in ibrutinib-treated CLL. Some clones are missing from TCRdb's copy, which holds only in-frame ones; the method was immunoSEQ multiplex PCR. The profile shows roughly 160,000 clones, 84% of them singletons. The specimen was PBMCs, collected after 24 months of ibrutinib treatment. Source of these receptors: a human donor with chronic lymphocytic leukemia. Both conserved end residues are part of each CDR3. The D gene is left open where the match is weak. The size field is filled for only some rows; it gives once, few, many or a size class.

TRBV18,TRBJ2-7,-,TRBD1,CASSRTGGQGYEQYF,TGTGCCAGCTCTCGCACAGGGGGTCAAGGCTACGAGCAGTACTTC
TRBV7-6,TRBJ2-6,-,-,CASSSLLRGAGANVLTF,TGTGCCAGCAGCTCCCTTCTCCGGGGTGCTGGGGCCAACGTCCTGACTTTC
TRBV5-1,TRBJ2-3,-,-,CASSLASVDTQYF,TGCGCCAGCAGCTTGGCTAGCGTGGATACGCAGTATTTT
TRBV5-6,TRBJ1-5,-,-,CASSLEGTQQPQHF,TGTGCCAGCAGCTTGGAAGGGACACAGCAGCCCCAGCATTTT
TRBV6-1,TRBJ2-1,-,-,CASSEVGTLANEQFF,TGTGCCAGCAGTGAAGTGGGGACTCTTGCAAATGAGCAGTTCTTC
TRBV2,TRBJ1-5,few,TRBD1,CASNRDRDNQPQHF,TGTGCCAGCAACCGGGACAGGGACAATCAGCCCCAGCATTTT
TRBV5-1,TRBJ2-3,-,-,CASSQGKLTDTQYF,TGCGCCAGCAGTCAGGGGAAATTGACAGATACGCAGTATTTT
TRBV6-6,TRBJ1-2,-,TRBD1,CASRPHLDREGYTF,TGTGCCAGCCGGCCCCACCTGGACAGGGAGGGCTACACCTTC
TRBV6-5,TRBJ2-7,-,-,CASRTGFEQYF,TGTGCCAGCCGTACAGGGTTCGAGCAGTACTTC
TRBV5-1,TRBJ1-4,-,-,CASSLVSAGTGEKLFF,TGCGCCAGCAGCTTGGTAAGCGCTGGGACTGGTGAAAAACTGTTTTTT
TRBV5-8,TRBJ1-1,-,-,CASSFGGALETEAFF,TGTGCCAGCAGCTTTGGAGGGGCTCTAGAGACTGAAGCTTTCTTT
TRBV11-2,TRBJ1-1,-,-,CASSLRVNTEAFF,TGTGCCAGCAGCTTAAGAGTGAACACTGAAGCTTTCTTT
TRBV11-1,TRBJ2-7,-,-,CASSSDPGIGEQYF,TGTGCCAGCAGTTCCGATCCAGGGATCGGGGAGCAGTACTTC
TRBV19,TRBJ2-7,-,-,CASSKTEHYEQYF,TGTGCCAGTAGTAAGACGGAACACTACGAGCAGTACTTC
TRBV11-2,TRBJ2-4,-,-,CASRPPRGNIQYF,TGTGCCAGCAGACCACCCCGGGGGAACATTCAGTACTTC
TRBV2,TRBJ1-1,-,-,CASSEEGGAFF,TGTGCCAGCAGTGAGGAAGGTGGAGCTTTCTTT
TRBV4-1,TRBJ1-1,-,-,CASSQSGIPYPEAFF,TGCGCCAGCAGCCAGTCAGGGATTCCATACCCTGAAGCTTTCTTT
TRBV5-1,TRBJ2-7,few,TRBD1,CASSIRTGRPLEQYF,TGCGCCAGCAGCATACGGACAGGGAGGCCCCTCGAGCAGTACTTC